This T cell receptor (beta chain) came from a study of blood T cell repertoires in COVID-19. Only in-frame clones appear in the TCRdb table, and some are missing; sequencing was by immunoSEQ multiplex PCR. In the table there are around 160,000 clones, approximately 87% of which are singletons. The germline V gene has CDR1 SQVTM and CDR2 ANQGSEA. This CDR3 region has 14 residues. V lost 5 bases to trimming and J lost 4 bases; unmatched junction nucleotides: 9. Participants spanned ages about 18 to 100 years and resided in roughly 22 US areas. Clinical history reported by participants formed the basis on which cohorts were assigned.

This clonotype was obtained from a woman in her twenties or thirties with acute COVID-19. Material for sequencing was PBMCs or T cells enriched from blood (not recorded which). This chain connects TRBV29-1 to TRBJ1-1, with 8 bases matching TRBD1. The CDR3 protein is CSVSGRTGSTEAFF. The CDR3 DNA reads TGCAGCGTTTCCGGTAGGACAGGGAGCACTGAAGCTTTCTTT.